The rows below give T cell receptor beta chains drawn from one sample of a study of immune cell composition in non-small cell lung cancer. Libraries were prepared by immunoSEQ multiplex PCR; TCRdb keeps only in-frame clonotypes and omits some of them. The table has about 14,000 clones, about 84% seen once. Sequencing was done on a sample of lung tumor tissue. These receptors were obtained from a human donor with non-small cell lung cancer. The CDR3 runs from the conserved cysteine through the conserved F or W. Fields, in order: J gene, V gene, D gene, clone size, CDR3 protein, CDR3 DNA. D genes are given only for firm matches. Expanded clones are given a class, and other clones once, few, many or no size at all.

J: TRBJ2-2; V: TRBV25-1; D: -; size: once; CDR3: CASSVFYGGKLNTGELFF; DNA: TGTGCCAGCAGTGTATTCTACGGGGGCAAGTTGAACACCGGGGAGCTGTTTTTT
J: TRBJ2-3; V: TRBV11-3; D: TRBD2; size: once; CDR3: CASSSPTSGPFFDTQYF; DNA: TGTGCCAGCAGCTCCCCCACTAGCGGACCCTTTTTTGATACGCAGTATTTT
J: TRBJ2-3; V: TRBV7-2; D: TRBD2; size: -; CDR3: CASSLVAGGEDTQYF; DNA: TGTGCCAGCAGCTTAGTAGCGGGAGGGGAAGATACGCAGTATTTT
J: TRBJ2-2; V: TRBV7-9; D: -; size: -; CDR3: CASSRVQAGELFF; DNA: TGTGCCAGCAGCCGCGTTCAGGCCGGGGAGCTGTTTTTT
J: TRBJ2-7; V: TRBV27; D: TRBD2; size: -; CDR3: CASSLLAGRYEQYF; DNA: TGTGCCAGCAGTTTACTAGCGGGACGGTACGAGCAGTACTTC
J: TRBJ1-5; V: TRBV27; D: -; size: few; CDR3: CASRRGGLHQPQHF; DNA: TGTGCCAGCAGACGCGGGGGATTGCATCAGCCCCAGCATTTT
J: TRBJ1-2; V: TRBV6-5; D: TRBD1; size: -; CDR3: CASSRTGGASGYTF; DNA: TGTGCCAGCAGTCGGACAGGGGGCGCCTCTGGCTACACCTTC
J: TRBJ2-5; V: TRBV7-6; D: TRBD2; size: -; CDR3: CASSRAGTSGGETQYF; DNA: TGTGCCAGCAGCCGGGCCGGGACTAGCGGAGGAGAGACCCAGTACTTC
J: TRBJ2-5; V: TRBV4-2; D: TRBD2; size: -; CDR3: CASSQDLAGEEGETQYF; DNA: TGTGCCAGCAGCCAAGACCTAGCGGGAGAGGAGGGGGAGACCCAGTACTTC
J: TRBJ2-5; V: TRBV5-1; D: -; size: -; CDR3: CASSPRQVRETQYF; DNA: TGCGCCAGCAGCCCACGACAGGTCAGGGAGACCCAGTACTTC
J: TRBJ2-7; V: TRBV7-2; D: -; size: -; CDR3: CASSSARGYEQYF; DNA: TGTGCCAGCAGCTCCGCTAGGGGATACGAGCAGTACTTC